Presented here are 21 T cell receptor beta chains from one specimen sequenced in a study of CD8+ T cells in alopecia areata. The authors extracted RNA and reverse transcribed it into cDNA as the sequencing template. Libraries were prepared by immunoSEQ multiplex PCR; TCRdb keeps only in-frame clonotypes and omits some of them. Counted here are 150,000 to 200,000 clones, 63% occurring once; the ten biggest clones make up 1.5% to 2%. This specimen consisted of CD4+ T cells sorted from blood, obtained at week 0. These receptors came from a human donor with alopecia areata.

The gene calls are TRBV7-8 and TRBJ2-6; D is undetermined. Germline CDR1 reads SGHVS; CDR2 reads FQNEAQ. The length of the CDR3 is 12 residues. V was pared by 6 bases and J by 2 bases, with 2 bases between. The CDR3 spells CASSTGANVLTF. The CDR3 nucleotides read TGTGCCAGCAGTACTGGGGCCAACGTCCTGACTTTC.

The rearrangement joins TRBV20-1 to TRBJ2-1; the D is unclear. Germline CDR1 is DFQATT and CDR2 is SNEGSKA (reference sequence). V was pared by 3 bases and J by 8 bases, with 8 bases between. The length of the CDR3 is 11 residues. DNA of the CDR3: TGCAGTGCTAGGGCATCAGATGAGCAGTTCTTC. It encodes CSARASDEQFF.

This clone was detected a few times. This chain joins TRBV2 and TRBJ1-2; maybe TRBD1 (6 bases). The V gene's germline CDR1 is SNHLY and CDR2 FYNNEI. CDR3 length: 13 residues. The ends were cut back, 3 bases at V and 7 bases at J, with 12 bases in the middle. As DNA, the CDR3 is TGTGCCAGCAGTGACAGGGGTTCGTTTGGCTACACCTTC. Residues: CASSDRGSFGYTF.

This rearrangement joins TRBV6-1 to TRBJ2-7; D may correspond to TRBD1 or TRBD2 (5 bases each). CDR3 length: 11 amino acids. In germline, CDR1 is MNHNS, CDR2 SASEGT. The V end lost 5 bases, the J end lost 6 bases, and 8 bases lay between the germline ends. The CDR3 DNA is TGTGCCAGCAGTCCGGGACGCGAGCAGTACTTC. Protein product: CASSPGREQYF.

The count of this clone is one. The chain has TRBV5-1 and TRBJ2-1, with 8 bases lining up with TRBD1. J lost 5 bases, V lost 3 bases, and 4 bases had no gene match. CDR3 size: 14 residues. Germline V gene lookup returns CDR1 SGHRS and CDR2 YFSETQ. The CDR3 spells CASSSGQENNEQFF. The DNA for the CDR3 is TGCGCCAGCAGCTCGGGACAGGAAAACAATGAGCAGTTCTTC.

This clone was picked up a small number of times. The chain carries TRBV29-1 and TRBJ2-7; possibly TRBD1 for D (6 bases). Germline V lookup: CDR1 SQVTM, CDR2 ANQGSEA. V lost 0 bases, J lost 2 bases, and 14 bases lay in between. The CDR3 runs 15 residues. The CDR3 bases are TGCAGCGTTGAAGATGCTACAGGGACCCCCTACGAGCAGTACTTC. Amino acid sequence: CSVEDATGTPYEQYF.

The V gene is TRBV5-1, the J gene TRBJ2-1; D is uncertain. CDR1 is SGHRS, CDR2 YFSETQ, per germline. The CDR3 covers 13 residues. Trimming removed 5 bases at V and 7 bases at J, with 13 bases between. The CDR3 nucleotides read TGCGCCAGCAGAGACTCCCTGATGAATGAGCAGTTCTTC. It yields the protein CASRDSLMNEQFF.

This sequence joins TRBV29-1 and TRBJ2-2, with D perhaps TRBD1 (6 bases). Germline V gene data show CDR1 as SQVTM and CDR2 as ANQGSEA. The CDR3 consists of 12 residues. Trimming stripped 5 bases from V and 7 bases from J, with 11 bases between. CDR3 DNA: TGCAGCGTTCGGACAGATCGCGGGGAGCTGTTTTTT. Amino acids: CSVRTDRGELFF.

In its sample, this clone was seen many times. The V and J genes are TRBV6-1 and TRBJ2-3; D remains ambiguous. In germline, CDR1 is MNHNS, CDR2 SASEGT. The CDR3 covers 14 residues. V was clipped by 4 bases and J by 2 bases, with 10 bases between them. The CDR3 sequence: CASSGPFNTDTQYF. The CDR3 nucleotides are TGTGCCAGCAGTGGACCTTTCAACACAGATACGCAGTATTTT.

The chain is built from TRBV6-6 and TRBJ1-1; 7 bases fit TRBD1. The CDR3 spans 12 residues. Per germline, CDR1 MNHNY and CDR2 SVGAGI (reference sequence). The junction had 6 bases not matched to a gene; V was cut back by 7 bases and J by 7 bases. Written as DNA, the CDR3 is TGTGCCAGCACCCCGACAGGGAATGAAGCTTTCTTT. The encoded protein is CASTPTGNEAFF.

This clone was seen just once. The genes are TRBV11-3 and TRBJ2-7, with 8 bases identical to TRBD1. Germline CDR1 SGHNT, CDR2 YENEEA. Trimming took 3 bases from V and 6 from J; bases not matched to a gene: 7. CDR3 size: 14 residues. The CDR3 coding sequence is TGTGCCAGCAGCTTGATCAGGGGGCAAGGCGAGCAGTACTTC. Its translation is CASSLIRGQGEQYF.

CDR3 sequence (DNA): TGTGCCAGCAGCGGCGGGGGACCCTACGAGCAGTACTTC. Translated, it gives CASSGGGPYEQYF. The rearrangement joins TRBV7-9 to TRBJ2-7, with TRBD2 matching over 7 bases. This CDR3 comprises 13 residues. Germline values: CDR1 SEHNR, CDR2 FQNEAQ (reference sequence). V trimming: 5 bases; J trimming: 2 bases; junction bases outside the gene matches: 3.

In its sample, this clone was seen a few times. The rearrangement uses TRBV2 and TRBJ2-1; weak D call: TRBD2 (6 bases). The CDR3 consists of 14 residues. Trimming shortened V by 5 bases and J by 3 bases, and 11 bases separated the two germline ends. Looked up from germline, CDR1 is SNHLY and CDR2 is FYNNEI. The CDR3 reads CASSRDSYYNEQFF. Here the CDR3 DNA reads TGTGCCAGCAGTCGGGACTCGTACTACAATGAGCAGTTCTTC.

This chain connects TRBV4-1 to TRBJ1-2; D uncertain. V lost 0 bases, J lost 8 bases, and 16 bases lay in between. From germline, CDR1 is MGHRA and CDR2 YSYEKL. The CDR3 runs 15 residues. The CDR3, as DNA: TGCGCCAGCAGCCAAGACCGGGATGCAATCGGGGGCTACACCTTC. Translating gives CASSQDRDAIGGYTF.

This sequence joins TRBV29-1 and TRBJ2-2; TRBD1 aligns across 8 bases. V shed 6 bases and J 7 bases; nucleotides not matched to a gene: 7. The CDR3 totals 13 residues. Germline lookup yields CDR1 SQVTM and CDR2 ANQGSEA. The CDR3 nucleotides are TGCAGCGTCACGGCAGGGGGCATCGGGGAGCTGTTTTTT. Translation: CSVTAGGIGELFF.

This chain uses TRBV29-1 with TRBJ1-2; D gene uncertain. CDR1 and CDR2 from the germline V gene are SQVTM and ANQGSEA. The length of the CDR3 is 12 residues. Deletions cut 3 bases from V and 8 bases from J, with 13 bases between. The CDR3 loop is CSVEALGGGYTF. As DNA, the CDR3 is TGCAGCGTTGAGGCCCTTGGAGGCGGCTACACCTTC.

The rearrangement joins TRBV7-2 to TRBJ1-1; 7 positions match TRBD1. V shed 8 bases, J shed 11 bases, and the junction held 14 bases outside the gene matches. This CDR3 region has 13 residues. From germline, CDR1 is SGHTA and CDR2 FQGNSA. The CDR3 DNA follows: TGTGCCAGCTTTCCCGGGACAGCGGGGTGGGCTTTCTTT. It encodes CASFPGTAGWAFF.

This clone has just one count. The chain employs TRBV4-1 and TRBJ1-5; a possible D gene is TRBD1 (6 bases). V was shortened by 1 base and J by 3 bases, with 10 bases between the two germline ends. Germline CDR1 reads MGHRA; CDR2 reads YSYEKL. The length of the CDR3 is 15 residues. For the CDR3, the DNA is TGCGCCAGCAGCCAAGCAGGGGCCTTCAATCAGCCCCAGCATTTT. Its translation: CASSQAGAFNQPQHF.

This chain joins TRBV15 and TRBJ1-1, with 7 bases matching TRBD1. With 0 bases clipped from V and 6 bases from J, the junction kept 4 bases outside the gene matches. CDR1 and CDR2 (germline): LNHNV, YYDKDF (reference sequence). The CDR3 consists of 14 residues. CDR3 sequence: CATSREGQFAEAFF. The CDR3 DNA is TGTGCCACCAGCAGAGAGGGACAGTTCGCTGAAGCTTTCTTT.

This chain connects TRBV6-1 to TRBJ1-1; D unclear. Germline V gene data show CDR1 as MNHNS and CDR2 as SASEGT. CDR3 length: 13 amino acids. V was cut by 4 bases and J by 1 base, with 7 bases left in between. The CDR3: CASSVQTNTEAFF. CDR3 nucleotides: TGTGCCAGCAGTGTACAAACGAACACTGAAGCTTTCTTT.

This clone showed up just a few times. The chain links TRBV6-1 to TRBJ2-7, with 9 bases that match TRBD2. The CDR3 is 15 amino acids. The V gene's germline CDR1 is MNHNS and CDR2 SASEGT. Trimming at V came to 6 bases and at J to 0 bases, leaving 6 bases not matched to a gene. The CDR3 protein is CASSLGGGASYEQYF. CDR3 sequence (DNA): TGTGCCAGCAGCCTGGGCGGGGGGGCCTCCTACGAGCAGTACTTC.